This TCR beta chain was retrieved from a study of blood T cell repertoires in COVID-19 (TCRdb year 2020). Broadly, across the study: The collaborator samples originated in the United States, Italy and Spain and spanned the acute and convalescent phases of COVID-19. Nearly every sample came with metadata listing a de-identified subject ID, COVID-19 status, age in years and sex. The dataset comprised deeply sampled blood TCRbeta repertoires from subjects exposed to, actively infected with, or recovered from COVID-19. The samples were drawn from two sources: the first 160 participants of the ongoing ImmuneRACE study, and 1,200 or so subjects contributed by 6 global collaborators. The prospective study material was composed of cDNA or gDNA derived from T cells, B-cell-depleted T cells, or PBMCs. The repertoires were released in a freely available public database meant as a resource for research on the immune response to SARS-CoV-2. Where available, HLA class I and class II types were taken from metadata supplied by the sample provider and were not determined by assay-based typing. The full study reports these points: The amount of clinical and demographic metadata varied by source and participant and was provided uncurated.

In regard to this clone: Its antigen is currently not known. Base qualities are not recorded, but no much larger clone differs from it by a single base.

Whole blood was collected in K2EDTA tubes by collaborating institutions according to the institutions' own protocols. For TCRbeta analysis, collaborators shipped samples as frozen whole blood, isolated PBMCs, or DNA extracted from either of those sample types. V has 1 base trimmed and J has 7 bases trimmed; junction bases matching no gene number 7. Taken from the germline V gene (reference sequence), the CDR1 and CDR2 loops are LNHDA and SQIVND. Including the terminal cysteine and phenylalanine, the CDR3 comprises 16 residues. The kept DNA is CDR3 alone, 48 bases in frame from the first base. TCRbeta CDR3 regions were amplified from genomic DNA using the immunoSEQ Assay, a bias-controlled multiplex PCR. In the authors' own workflow: The number of nucleated cells in each sample was estimated from the amplification of reference gene primers within the assay. To quantify the absolute abundance of each unique TCRbeta CDR3 rearrangement, sequence reads were collapsed and filtered. For each sample, productive Simpson clonality was calculated as the square root of Simpson's diversity index over productive rearrangements. In its TCRdb copy, this immuneACCESS table keeps in-frame sequences only and misses some clones. Where compared with another copy, unresolved V genes explain less than half of these, and the others have no known cause. V, J and clone size derive from that table, while D and trimming were established from the DNA sequence. For this sample there are 80,000 to 90,000 clones; 86% appear just once. Around 1.3% of the sample is taken by the ten largest.

Sequenced material: peripheral blood. The V and J genes are TRBV19 and TRBJ1-6; a stretch of 7 junction bases matches TRBD1. The TCR was taken from a man older than 75 with active or convalescent COVID-19. The DNA sequence reads TGTGCCAGTAGTATAGGTGACAGGGTTTTAAATTCACCCCTCCACTTT. Translated, it reads CASSIGDRVLNSPLHF.